This T cell receptor (beta chain) derives from a study of glioma-infiltrating T cells. Overall study: Glioma patients had dexamethasone for six or fewer days before surgery.

Amplification of TCR alpha and beta CDR3 regions from RNA used iRepertoire nested multiplex PCR. TCRdb used MiXCR to reprocess the multiplex PCR reads, holding one entry per CDR3 protein. The sample lists more than 350,000 distinct CDR3 sequences, 41% occurring once. The CDR3 consists of 14 residues. The germline V gene encodes CDR1 DFQATT and CDR2 SNEGSKA (reference sequence). Of note for this clonotype: A much larger clone lies a single base off, so this may be a read error.

The clonotype comes from a human donor with low-grade glioma or glioblastoma, undergoing nonglioma brain surgery, or in good health (not recorded which). The sequenced sample was glioma tissue, nonneoplastic brain tissue, or PBMCs (not recorded which). The rearrangement links TRBV20-1 to TRBJ1-1; TRBD1 might be the D (5 bases). CDR3 nucleotide sequence: TGCAGTGCGGATCAGGGTCTCGTGAACACTAAAGCTTTCTTT. Translation gives CSADQGLVNTKAFF.